The 16 T cell receptor beta chains presented below share a single source sample, sequenced in a study of blood T cell repertoires in COVID-19 (dated by TCRdb to the early 2020s). The library was obtained by the immunoSEQ multiplex PCR assay. TCRdb took this table from immuneACCESS and kept in-frame rearrangements with V and J called. Such tables lack part of the clones; where checked against another copy, unresolved V genes explain under half of the gap, and the rest is unexplained. The sample data list over 200,000 clones, and over 80% of these were observed just once. Around 5.4% of the sample lies in the top ten. The sample comprised peripheral blood. The receptor set was obtained from a human donor in a cohort sampled during active COVID-19.

The CDR3: CASTSGTSGRASPNEQFF. The CDR3, as DNA: TGTGCCAGCACCTCGGGGACTAGCGGGAGGGCCTCCCCCAATGAGCAGTTCTTC. This chain joins TRBV27 and TRBJ2-1, with 16 bases aligning to TRBD2. This CDR3 has 18 residues. Germline V gene lookup returns CDR1 MNHEY and CDR2 SMNVEV (reference sequence). J gave up 6 bases and V 7 bases, and 12 bases lay outside the gene matches.

The chain has TRBV4-3 and TRBJ1-6, with D possibly being TRBD1 (6 bases). Trimming removed 1 base from V and 5 bases from J, with 18 bases in between. Germline V CDR1 and CDR2: LGHNA, YSLEER. This CDR3 spans 18 amino acids. The CDR3 DNA is TGCGCCAGCAGCCAAGCTCCGACAGGTCCGATAGATAATTCACCCCTCCACTTT. The encoded protein is CASSQAPTGPIDNSPLHF.

CDR3: CASSLRLADYNEQFF. The CDR3 DNA is TGTGCCAGCAGCCTCAGACTAGCGGATTACAATGAGCAGTTCTTC. The chain is built from TRBV7-2 and TRBJ2-1; 9 nucleotides line up with TRBD2. Germline assignment: CDR1 SGHTA and CDR2 FQGNSA. The junction had 6 bases not matched to a gene; V was cut back by 5 bases and J by 4 bases. CDR3 length equals 15 residues. Full variable domain (missing parts from reference TRBV7-2 and TRBJ2-1): GAGVSQSPSNKVTEKGKDVELRCDPISGHTALYWYRQSLGQGLEFLIYFQGNSAPDKSGLPSDRFSAERTGGSVSTLTIQRTQQEDSAVYLCASSLRLADYNEQFFGPGTRLTVL.

This clone was found a few times. This chain joins TRBV19 and TRBJ2-1; 7 bases are a match to TRBD1. The J segment lost 4 bases and the V segment lost 1 base, leaving 7 bases of the junction unmatched. The germline V gene encodes CDR1 LNHDA and CDR2 SQIVND (reference sequence). The CDR3 contains 16 residues. CDR3 sequence reads: CASSIGSGQRYNEQFF. As DNA, the CDR3 is TGTGCCAGTAGTATAGGGTCGGGACAGCGATACAATGAGCAGTTCTTC.

J is TRBJ2-1 and V is TRBV11-2; 7 nucleotides match TRBD2. The V gene's germline CDR1 is SGHAT and CDR2 FQNNGV. This CDR3 comprises 16 residues. Trimming removed 4 bases from V and 0 bases from J; junction bases left unmatched: 6. CDR3: CASSSSGQSSYNEQFF. The CDR3 DNA reads TGTGCCAGCAGCTCTAGCGGACAAAGCTCCTACAATGAGCAGTTCTTC.

In this sample, this clone turned up a few times. The V gene is TRBV28, the J gene TRBJ1-2, with 7 bases that match TRBD1. With 6 bases clipped from V and 5 bases from J, the junction kept 21 bases outside the gene matches. Germline V gives CDR1 MDHEN, CDR2 SYDVKM. The CDR3 loop spans 18 amino acids. CDR3 protein: CASSLRRDSRLDLYGYTF. CDR3 nucleotide sequence: TGTGCCAGCAGCCTCAGGAGGGACAGCCGGTTAGATCTTTATGGCTACACCTTC.

This clone was detected only once. The rearrangement links TRBV5-1 to TRBJ2-7; 14 positions agree with TRBD2. Germline-derived CDR1 and CDR2 are SGHRS and YFSETQ. The CDR3 contains 17 residues. With V trimmed by 3 bases and J by 7 bases, 12 bases remained unmatched. The CDR3 here is CASSSSGTSGRKHEQYF. The CDR3 bases are TGCGCCAGCAGCTCTTCCGGGACTAGCGGGAGAAAGCATGAGCAGTACTTC. Together with reference TRBV5-1 and TRBJ2-7, the CDR3 gives the full variable domain: KAGVTQTPRYLIKTRGQQVTLSCSPISGHRSVSWYQQTPGQGLQFLFEYFSETQRNKGNFPGRFSGRQFSNSRSEMNVSTLELGDSALYLCASSSSGTSGRKHEQYFGPGTRLTVT.

This chain joins TRBV2 and TRBJ1-3; D remains unclear. V shed 3 bases and J shed 2 bases, with 11 bases lying between them. The CDR3 runs 15 residues. Germline CDR1 and CDR2: SNHLY and FYNNEI. This CDR3 is CASSDPGRAGNTIYF. CDR3 DNA sequence: TGTGCCAGCAGTGATCCCGGGAGGGCTGGAAACACCATATATTTT.

The chain employs TRBV28 and TRBJ2-7; 7 bases are shared with TRBD2. The CDR3 is 15 residues long. Germline lookup yields CDR1 MDHEN and CDR2 SYDVKM. V shed 5 bases, J shed 1 base, and the junction held 8 bases outside the gene matches. The CDR3 is CASSLPRRGSYEQYF. The CDR3 region has the DNA TGTGCCAGCAGTCTCCCCCGGCGGGGGTCCTACGAGCAGTACTTC.

This clone is a singleton in its sample. The chain combines TRBV5-1 with TRBJ2-7; a weak D match, TRBD1 (6 bases). Germline CDR1 and CDR2: SGHRS and YFSETQ. Trimming took off 4 bases at V and 1 base at J, with 12 bases between the two ends. The CDR3 covers 14 residues. DNA for the CDR3: TGCGCCAGCAGCCTAGACAGGTCGTCCTACGAGCAGTACTTC. This translates into CASSLDRSSYEQYF.

This chain joins TRBV5-1 and TRBJ1-2; D may be TRBD1 (6 bases). Germline V gene lookup returns CDR1 SGHRS and CDR2 YFSETQ. The CDR3 is made up of 16 amino acids. Trimming took off 0 bases at V and 2 bases at J, with 14 bases between the two ends. CDR3 residues: CASSLVGAAINYGYTF. CDR3 bases: TGCGCCAGCAGCTTGGTGGGGGCCGCTATCAACTATGGCTACACCTTC.

This clone was seen more than once but under ten times. The chain uses TRBV28 and TRBJ2-7; 9 bases map to TRBD2. There are 17 residues in the CDR3. Germline assignment: CDR1 MDHEN and CDR2 SYDVKM. The trim removed 6 bases at V and 2 bases at J, leaving 14 bases unmatched. The CDR3 DNA is TGTGCCAGCAGCATTAAGCTGTTTAGCGGGGGTGCCTACGAGCAGTACTTC. Translated, it gives CASSIKLFSGGAYEQYF.

This clone was seen a few times. The chain recombines TRBV2 with TRBJ1-2; D ambiguous. With 6 bases removed from V and 4 bases from J, the gap between germline ends came to 15 bases. Germline CDR1 SNHLY, CDR2 FYNNEI. CDR3 length equals 14 residues. CDR3 residues: CASRDREGFYGYTF. The CDR3 DNA follows: TGTGCCAGCAGGGACCGGGAGGGCTTCTATGGCTACACCTTC. The full variable domain, in which reference TRBV2 and TRBJ1-2 provide the parts outside the CDR3, is EPEVTQTPSHQVTQMGQEVILRCVPISNHLYFYWYRQILGQKVEFLVSFYNNEISEKSEIFDDQFSVERPDGSNFTLKIRSTKLEDSAMYFCASRDREGFYGYTFGSGTRLTVV.

This sequence joins TRBV7-8 and TRBJ1-4; D is ambiguous. Trimming shortened V by 0 bases and J by 7 bases, and 9 bases separated the two germline ends. CDR1 is SGHVS, CDR2 FQNEAQ, per germline. CDR3 size: 14 residues. The CDR3 spells CASSLASGTEKLFF. CDR3 nucleotides: TGTGCCAGCAGCTTAGCTTCGGGAACTGAAAAACTGTTTTTT. The whole variable domain, filled in from reference TRBV7-8 and TRBJ1-4, reads GAGVSQSPRYKVAKRGQDVALRCDPISGHVSLFWYQQALGQGPEFLTYFQNEAQLDKSGLPSDRFFAERPEGSVSTLKIQRTQQEDSAVYLCASSLASGTEKLFFGSGTQLSVL.

This clone was recorded only once. The chain has TRBV5-6 and TRBJ2-6, with TRBD1 identical over 10 bases. This CDR3 has 15 amino acids. Trimming at V came to 0 bases and at J to 9 bases, leaving 3 bases not matched to a gene. From germline, CDR1 is SGHDT and CDR2 YYEEEE. CDR3 in DNA: TGTGCCAGCAGCTTGGGACAGGGGGCGCGCAACGTCCTGACTTTC. It is translated as CASSLGQGARNVLTF. Together with reference TRBV5-6 and TRBJ2-6, the CDR3 gives the full variable domain: DAGVTQSPTHLIKTRGQQVTLRCSPKSGHDTVSWYQQALGQGPQFIFQYYEEEERQRGNFPDRFSGHQFPNYSSELNVNALLLGDSALYLCASSLGQGARNVLTFGAGSRLTVL.

The table lists this clone with a count of one. The gene calls are TRBV11-2 and TRBJ1-4; TRBD1 matches at 9 bases. The CDR3 runs 19 residues. The ends lost 0 bases at V and 2 bases at J; junction bases unmatched: 10. The germline V gene encodes CDR1 SGHAT and CDR2 FQNNGV. This CDR3 is CASSLDHRQGGMTNEKLFF. The DNA of the CDR3 is TGTGCCAGCAGCTTAGATCACCGACAGGGGGGAATGACTAATGAAAAACTGTTTTTT.